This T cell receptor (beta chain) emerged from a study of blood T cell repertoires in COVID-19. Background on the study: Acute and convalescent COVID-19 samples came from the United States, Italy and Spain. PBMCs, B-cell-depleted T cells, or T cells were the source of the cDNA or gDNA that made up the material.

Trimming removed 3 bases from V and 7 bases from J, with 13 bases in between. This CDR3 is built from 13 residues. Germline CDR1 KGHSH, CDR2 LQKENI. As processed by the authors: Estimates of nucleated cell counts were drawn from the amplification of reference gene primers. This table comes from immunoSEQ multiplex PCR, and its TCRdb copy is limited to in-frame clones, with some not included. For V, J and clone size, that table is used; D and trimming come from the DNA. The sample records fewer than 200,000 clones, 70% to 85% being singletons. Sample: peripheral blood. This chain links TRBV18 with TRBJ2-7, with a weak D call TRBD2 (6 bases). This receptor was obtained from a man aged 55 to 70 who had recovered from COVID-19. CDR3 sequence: CASSPGQREEQYF. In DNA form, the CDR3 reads TGTGCCAGCTCACCTGGGCAACGGGAGGAGCAGTACTTC.